This T cell receptor (beta chain) was found in a study of blood T cell repertoires in COVID-19. TCRdb's copy holds only in-frame clones and misses some; the assay was immunoSEQ multiplex PCR. The sample holds hundreds of thousands of clones, 70% to 90% seen once. Recruited during active infection, patients (from Seattle) were subsequently followed longitudinally. J was trimmed by 3 bases and V by 5 bases; bases with no gene match: 4. The CDR3 contains 13 residues. Germline values: CDR1 MNHEY, CDR2 SVGAGI. The chain couples TRBV6-5 to TRBJ2-7, with 7 bases identical to TRBD1. The receptor was derived from a woman aged 25-40 years with COVID-19, enrolled during active disease. The sequenced material came from peripheral blood. This CDR3 is CASSRDRSYEQYF. DNA of the CDR3: TGTGCCAGCAGTCGGGACAGAAGCTACGAGCAGTACTTC.